This TCR beta chain was observed in a study of blood T cell repertoires in COVID-19. Background on the study: PBMCs, B-cell-depleted T cells, or T cells provided the cDNA or gDNA that made up the material.

The V gene end was trimmed by 2 bases and the J gene end by 3 bases; junction bases not matched to a gene: 6. This CDR3 contains 16 residues. Germline lookup yields CDR1 LGHDT and CDR2 YNNKEL (reference sequence). Clones were sequenced by immunoSEQ multiplex PCR, and TCRdb holds only the in-frame ones, with some missing. The profile covers roughly 57,000 clones, with roughly 90% appearing a single time and more than 15% taken by the ten largest. This chain connects TRBV3-1 (or the pseudogene TRBV3-2) to TRBJ2-3, with 9 bases that match TRBD2. This receptor was taken from a human donor in a cohort sampled during active COVID-19. Material for sequencing was peripheral blood. The CDR3 reads CASSQPPSGGTDTQYF. CDR3 bases: TGTGCCAGCAGCCAACCCCCAAGCGGGGGGACAGATACGCAGTATTTT.